The sequence of this TCR beta chain was determined in a study of blood T cell repertoires in COVID-19. Whole-study context: Both acute and convalescent COVID-19 samples were obtained from the United States, Italy and Spain. In each case, the material was cDNA or gDNA derived from T cells, B-cell-depleted T cells, or PBMCs.

The germline V gene has CDR1 SGHAT and CDR2 FQDESV (reference sequence). V shed 2 bases and J 4 bases; nucleotides not matched to a gene: 2. The CDR3 is 13 residues long. Under the authors' procedure: How many nucleated cells were present was estimated from reference gene primer amplification. Using immunoSEQ multiplex PCR, the repertoire was profiled, and TCRdb retains in-frame clones only, with some absent. For V, J and clone size, that table is used; D and trimming come from the DNA. The top ten hold 9% to 9.5% of the sample, which has about 300,000 clones, 88% seen once. The sequence came from a young man with active or convalescent COVID-19. V usage is TRBV11-1 and J usage is TRBJ2-7; TRBD1 matches 7 bases. Material for sequencing was peripheral blood. CDR3 protein: CASSLRGPYEQYF. The DNA for the CDR3 is TGTGCCAGCAGCTTAAGGGGGCCGTACGAGCAGTACTTC.